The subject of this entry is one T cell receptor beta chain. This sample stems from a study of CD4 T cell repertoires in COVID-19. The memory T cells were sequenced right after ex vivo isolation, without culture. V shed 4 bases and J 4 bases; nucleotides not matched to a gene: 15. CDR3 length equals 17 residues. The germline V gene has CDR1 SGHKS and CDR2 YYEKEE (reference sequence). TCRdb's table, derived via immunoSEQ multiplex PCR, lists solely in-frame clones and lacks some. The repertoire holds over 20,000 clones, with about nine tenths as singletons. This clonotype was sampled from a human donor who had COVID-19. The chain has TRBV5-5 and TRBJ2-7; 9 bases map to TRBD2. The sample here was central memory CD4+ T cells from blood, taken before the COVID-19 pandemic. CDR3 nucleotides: TGTGCCAGCAGCCTACGGCTCAACCCAGCGGGAGGATACGAGCAGTACTTC. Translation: CASSLRLNPAGGYEQYF.